The 23 T cell receptor beta chains below were found in one sample sequenced in a study of blood T cell repertoires in COVID-19. The assay was immunoSEQ multiplex PCR, and TCRdb's table has in-frame clones only and misses some. The sample comprises about 86,000 clones, roughly 78% of which are singletons, and 1.2% rests with the top ten. The specimen was peripheral blood. Receptor source: a woman of 80 years or more with acute or convalescent COVID-19.

The count of this clone is one. The chain combines TRBV18 with TRBJ2-7, with TRBD1 identical over 9 bases. This CDR3 is built from 15 residues. Looked up from germline, CDR1 is KGHSH and CDR2 is LQKENI. With V trimmed by 3 bases and J by 3 bases, 6 bases remained unmatched. This chain's CDR3 is CASSPGGQGLYEQYF. The CDR3 DNA reads TGTGCCAGCTCACCCGGGGGACAGGGCCTCTACGAGCAGTACTTC.

This clone was observed a few times. The chain has TRBV5-4 and TRBJ1-6; D not certain. Trimming stripped 0 bases from V and 0 bases from J, with 4 bases between. The CDR3 spans 15 residues. Germline V gives CDR1 SGHNT, CDR2 YYREEE (reference sequence). The CDR3: CASSLDSSYNSPLHF. CDR3 in DNA: TGTGCCAGCAGCTTGGACAGCTCCTATAATTCACCCCTCCACTTT.

The chain carries TRBV6-1 and TRBJ1-4, with D perhaps matching TRBD1 (5 bases). Germline CDR1 MNHNS, CDR2 SASEGT. V was cut by 0 bases and J by 8 bases, with 10 bases left in between. This CDR3 spans 14 amino acids. The chain's CDR3 is CASSEAGHREKLFF. The DNA of the CDR3 is TGTGCCAGCAGTGAAGCAGGACATAGGGAAAAACTGTTTTTT.

This clone was observed a few times. The chain combines TRBV19 with TRBJ1-5, with a weak D call TRBD1 (6 bases). Germline-derived CDR1 and CDR2 are LNHDA and SQIVND (reference sequence). V lost 5 bases and J lost 5, with 13 bases in between. The length of the CDR3 is 14 residues. The CDR3 DNA reads as TGTGCCAGTAGTGGGGGGGGGCATCATCAGCCCCAGCATTTT. As protein: CASSGGGHHQPQHF.

V gene TRBV28 combines with J gene TRBJ1-2, with 7 nucleotides matching TRBD1. The junction had 3 bases not matched to a gene; V was cut back by 3 bases and J by 2 bases. Germline CDR1 and CDR2: MDHEN and SYDVKM. This CDR3 contains 14 residues. This CDR3 reads CASSFGQDNYGYTF. In DNA, the CDR3 is TGTGCCAGCAGTTTCGGACAGGACAACTATGGCTACACCTTC.

The chain recombines TRBV27 with TRBJ2-1; tentative D call: TRBD1 (6 bases). This CDR3 region has 14 residues. Germline CDR1 MNHEY, CDR2 SMNVEV (reference sequence). With 7 bases removed from V and 7 bases from J, the gap between germline ends came to 17 bases. The CDR3 protein is CASNNPGQKNEQFF. The CDR3 DNA reads TGTGCCAGCAACAACCCCGGACAGAAGAATGAGCAGTTCTTC.

The genes are TRBV19 and TRBJ1-6; D uncertain. This CDR3 has 13 amino acids. Trimming removed 6 bases at V and 7 bases at J, with 10 bases between. Germline V CDR1 and CDR2: LNHDA, SQIVND (reference sequence). This CDR3 reads CASRRDTNSPLHF. The CDR3 bases are TGTGCCAGTAGAAGAGACACAAATTCACCCCTCCACTTT.

The genes are TRBV5-8 and TRBJ2-3, with 7 nucleotides matching TRBD2. Germline-derived CDR1 and CDR2 are SGHTS and YDEGEE. Germline trimming cut 2 bases from V and 2 bases from J; bases unmatched to any gene: 14. The CDR3 covers 18 residues. The DNA for the CDR3 is TGTGCCAGCAGCTTTGGATTTCAGGCTAGCGGTACCACAGATACGCAGTATTTT. Amino acids: CASSFGFQASGTTDTQYF.

The chain couples TRBV7-2 to TRBJ2-7; D gene uncertain. CDR1 SGHTA and CDR2 FQGNSA come from the germline V gene. Trimming removed 1 base from V and 0 bases from J, with 7 bases in between. The CDR3 totals 14 residues. CDR3 amino acids: CASSLDGGSYEQYF. CDR3 bases: TGTGCCAGCAGCTTAGACGGCGGCTCCTACGAGCAGTACTTC.

This clone was counted a single time. CDR3 residues: CASRRLAGDTGELFF. For the CDR3, the DNA is TGTGCCAGTAGGCGACTAGCGGGGGACACCGGGGAGCTGTTTTTT. The V and J genes are TRBV19 and TRBJ2-2; TRBD2 agrees at 12 bases. J lost 3 bases, V lost 6 bases, and 2 bases had no gene match. The CDR3 has 15 residues. Germline V CDR1 and CDR2: LNHDA, SQIVND (reference sequence).

This chain links TRBV19 with TRBJ1-3; D possibly corresponds to TRBD1 (5 bases). The CDR3 is made up of 14 amino acids. The V and J ends lost 4 bases and 2 bases respectively, with 9 bases between them. Germline V lookup: CDR1 LNHDA, CDR2 SQIVND (reference sequence). The CDR3 coding sequence is TGTGCCAGTAGTACAGGGTCGGCTGGAAACACCATATATTTT. It specifies CASSTGSAGNTIYF.

V usage is TRBV6-1 and J usage is TRBJ2-5; weak D call: TRBD1 (6 bases). The CDR3 covers 17 residues. The V gene lost 3 bases and the J gene lost 5 bases, with 22 bases spanning the gap. In germline, CDR1 is MNHNS, CDR2 SASEGT. The CDR3 sequence is CASSDLRGNSVPETQYF. The CDR3 region has the DNA TGTGCCAGCAGTGATCTTAGGGGGAATTCGGTTCCGGAGACCCAGTACTTC.

This chain connects TRBV3-1 (or the pseudogene TRBV3-2) to TRBJ2-3; 11 bases fit TRBD2. The CDR3 is made up of 15 amino acids. Germline CDR1 LGHDT, CDR2 YNNKEL (reference sequence). V was clipped by 4 bases and J by 2 bases; unmatched bases: 2. As DNA, the CDR3 is TGTGCCAGCAGCCTGACTAGCGGGAACACAGATACGCAGTATTTT. Translated: CASSLTSGNTDTQYF.

This chain links TRBV7-8 with TRBJ2-7, with TRBD2 matching over 10 bases. V lost 5 bases and J lost 2; bases outside the gene matches: 9. CDR1 and CDR2 (germline): SGHVS, FQNEAQ. The CDR3 runs 16 residues. The CDR3 loop reads CASSTPGLALTYEQYF. In DNA, the CDR3 is TGTGCCAGCAGCACCCCGGGACTAGCGCTTACCTACGAGCAGTACTTC.

With respect to this clone: At the DNA level, this CDR3 is encoded by other sequences in the same sample as well. The rearrangement uses TRBV24-1 and TRBJ2-7; TRBD1 aligns across 7 bases. In germline, CDR1 is KGHDR, CDR2 SFDVKD. Losses at the gene ends were 4 bases for V and 3 bases for J; bases not matched to a gene: 2. This CDR3 is 13 amino acids long. DNA for the CDR3: TGTGCCACCAGTGAAAACAGGGGCTACGAGCAGTACTTC. This translates into CATSENRGYEQYF.

The rearrangement joins TRBV5-4 to TRBJ2-7, with a tentative D call TRBD1 (5 bases). Germline loops: CDR1 SGHNT, CDR2 YYREEE (reference sequence). The CDR3 contains 14 residues. V was cut by 4 bases and J by 0 bases, with 11 bases left in between. The chain's CDR3 is CASSLDRISYEQYF. CDR3 nucleotides: TGTGCCAGCAGCCTCGACAGAATCTCCTACGAGCAGTACTTC.

This sequence joins TRBV6-5 and TRBJ1-2; TRBD1 agrees at 12 bases. The J segment lost 3 bases and the V segment lost 11 bases, leaving 4 bases of the junction unmatched. Germline values: CDR1 MNHEY, CDR2 SVGAGI. The CDR3 has 13 amino acids. The chain's CDR3 is CAGGQGADYGYTF. The CDR3 bases are TGTGCCGGGGGACAGGGGGCTGACTATGGCTACACCTTC.

CDR3 nucleotide sequence: TGTGCCAGCAGCCTGGGACAGAGGCAAAAACTGTTTTTT. As protein: CASSLGQRQKLFF. V gene TRBV12-3 or TRBV12-4 combines with J gene TRBJ1-4; 7 bases agree with TRBD1. V shed 6 bases and J 9 bases; nucleotides not matched to a gene: 7. The CDR3 loop spans 13 amino acids.

The chain employs TRBV7-9 and TRBJ2-1; TRBD2 matches 10 bases. The CDR3 consists of 15 residues. Germline V gene sequence: CDR1 SEHNR, CDR2 FQNEAQ (reference sequence). Unmatched junction bases numbered 7, after V lost 4 bases and J lost 7 bases. The CDR3 DNA reads TGTGCCAGCAGCTCCTCGCTAGCGGGAGAGAATGAGCAGTTCTTC. This codes for CASSSSLAGENEQFF.

The chain joins TRBV28 to TRBJ2-4; D remains ambiguous. V lost 3 bases to trimming and J lost 0 bases, with 6 bases between them. This CDR3 comprises 14 residues. Germline CDR1 MDHEN, CDR2 SYDVKM. CDR3 residues: CASSLRLAKNIQYF. CDR3 nucleotide sequence: TGTGCCAGCAGTTTGCGTTTAGCCAAAAACATTCAGTACTTC.

This sequence joins TRBV6-4 and TRBJ2-7; 7 bases agree with TRBD2. The ends lost 4 bases at V and 3 bases at J; junction bases unmatched: 12. CDR1 is MRHNA, CDR2 SNTAGT, per germline. CDR3 size: 16 residues. The CDR3 DNA reads TGTGCCAGCAGTGGGGAAAACGGACTAGAACTCTACGAGCAGTACTTC. Amino acids: CASSGENGLELYEQYF.

The rearrangement joins TRBV6-5 to TRBJ1-1; no definite D call. The CDR3 runs 13 residues. V was cut by 6 bases and J by 7 bases, with 15 bases left in between. Germline lookup yields CDR1 MNHEY and CDR2 SVGAGI. CDR3 amino acids: CASSAGQTVEAFF. Here the CDR3 DNA reads TGTGCCAGCAGCGCCGGCCAGACTGTTGAAGCTTTCTTT.

This clone was picked up one time. The rearrangement uses TRBV6-6 and TRBJ2-5, with TRBD1 matching 9 bases. The V gene's germline CDR1 is MNHNY and CDR2 SVGAGI (reference sequence). Trimming cost V 6 bases and J 3 bases; bases outside gene matches: 8. This CDR3 is 15 amino acids long. The CDR3 sequence: CASSELGTGKETQYF. DNA for the CDR3: TGTGCCAGCAGCGAACTCGGGACAGGGAAAGAGACCCAGTACTTC.